Presented here are 4 T cell receptor beta chains from one specimen sequenced in a study of blood T cell repertoires in COVID-19. Produced via immunoSEQ multiplex PCR; TCRdb's table is partial and in-frame only. Of about 98,000 clones in the sample, roughly 89% were seen once. The sequenced sample was peripheral blood. The receptors here all came from a woman aged 45-59 years with COVID-19, enrolled during active disease.

V gene TRBV5-1 combines with J gene TRBJ1-1, with D perhaps matching TRBD1 (6 bases). This CDR3 is built from 14 residues. V was shortened by 0 bases and J by 7 bases, with 13 bases between the two germline ends. In germline, CDR1 is SGHRS, CDR2 YFSETQ. The CDR3 loop is CASSLADGTYEAFF. CDR3 nucleotide sequence: TGCGCCAGCAGCTTGGCCGACGGGACATATGAAGCTTTCTTT. Looking up the rest from reference TRBV5-1 and TRBJ1-1 gives the full variable domain: KAGVTQTPRYLIKTRGQQVTLSCSPISGHRSVSWYQQTPGQGLQFLFEYFSETQRNKGNFPGRFSGRQFSNSRSEMNVSTLELGDSALYLCASSLADGTYEAFFGQGTRLTVV.

Comment on this clone: The sample holds other DNA sequences that translate to the same CDR3. V and J are TRBV7-2 and TRBJ2-3, with 16 bases that match TRBD2. CDR1 and CDR2 from the germline V gene are SGHTA and FQGNSA. The junction had 3 bases not matched to a gene; V was cut back by 3 bases and J by 6 bases. The CDR3 extends over 16 amino acids. CDR3 nucleotides: TGTGCCAGCAGCTTGGGGACTAGCGGGGGGGCCGATACGCAGTATTTT. This sequence encodes CASSLGTSGGADTQYF. Full variable domain (rest looked up from reference TRBV7-2 and TRBJ2-3): GAGVSQSPSNKVTEKGKDVELRCDPISGHTALYWYRQSLGQGLEFLIYFQGNSAPDKSGLPSDRFSAERTGGSVSTLTIQRTQQEDSAVYLCASSLGTSGGADTQYFGPGTRLTVL.

This CDR3 reads CASSHSGVITYNEQFF. For the CDR3, the DNA is TGTGCCAGCAGCCATTCAGGGGTGATCACCTACAATGAGCAGTTCTTC. The V and J genes are TRBV9 and TRBJ2-1, with D possibly matching TRBD1 (6 bases). Germline-derived CDR1 and CDR2 are SGDLS and YYNGEE. V shed 4 bases and J shed 2 bases, with 16 bases lying between them. The CDR3 spans 16 residues.

V gene TRBV6-2 or TRBV6-3 combines with J gene TRBJ1-5; no reliable D call. The germline gives CDR1 MNHEY, CDR2 SVGEGT. The V gene lost 5 bases and the J gene lost 4 bases, with 15 bases spanning the gap. This CDR3 has 15 amino acids. CDR3 DNA: TGTGCCAGCAGTAAGGCGGCTAGTCTGAATCAGCCCCAGCATTTT. Encoded protein: CASSKAASLNQPQHF.